This T cell receptor (beta chain) was identified in a study of blood T cell repertoires in COVID-19 (dated by TCRdb to 2018 to 2021). Looking at the study overall: Samples from collaborators originated in the United States, Italy and Spain and spanned both the acute and convalescent phases of COVID-19. The material from the prospective study consisted of cDNA or gDNA derived from T cells, B-cell-depleted T cells, or PBMCs. The dataset comprised deeply sampled blood TCRbeta repertoires from subjects exposed to, actively infected with, or recovered from COVID-19. The repertoires were released in a freely available public database intended as a resource for research on the immune response to SARS-CoV-2. Samples were obtained from the ongoing ImmuneRACE study (first 160 participants) and from about 1,300 subjects provided by 6 global collaborators. A de-identified subject ID, COVID-19 status, age in years and sex were almost always included in the sample metadata. Where available, HLA class I and class II types were taken from metadata supplied by the sample provider and were not determined by assay-based typing.

What the work shows at the level of the full study, not this receptor alone: The amount of clinical and demographic metadata varied by source and participant and was provided uncurated.

The junction shows trimming of 6 bases on V and 0 bases on J, plus 9 bases between the germline ends. From the cysteine through the phenylalanine, the CDR3 covers 14 amino acids. The DNA shown is the 42-base CDR3, in frame from base 1. The germline V gene (reference sequence) supplies CDR1 MNHEY and CDR2 SMNVEV. The immunoSEQ Assay, a bias-controlled multiplex PCR, was used to amplify TCRbeta CDR3 regions from genomic DNA. The source study handled its data this way. The number of nucleated cells in each sample was estimated by amplification of reference gene primers within the assay. Sequence reads were collapsed and filtered to measure the absolute abundance of every unique TCRbeta CDR3 rearrangement. Productive Simpson clonality was computed per sample as the square root of Simpson's diversity index over productive rearrangements. TCRdb obtained this table from immuneACCESS and retained in-frame rearrangements with V and J assigned. These tables miss some clones; where compared with another copy, unresolved V genes account for less than half of the shortfall, and the remainder is unexplained. That table supplies the V and J calls and clone size; D and trimming were determined from the DNA. In all, the sample holds 410,000 or so clones, and about nine tenths of those were seen once. The ten largest clones represent 1.5% to 1.9% of the sample.

On this clone: Its recognized antigen is unknown. No base qualities exist here, and no much larger clone lies one base off it.

At one collaborating source in Seattle, patients were enrolled during active infection and were followed longitudinally through the course of disease. Each collaborating institution followed its own protocols to collect whole blood in K2EDTA tubes. Collaborator samples were shipped for TCRbeta analysis as frozen whole blood, isolated PBMCs, or DNA extracted from either sample type. Recombination linked TRBV27 to TRBJ1-5, with the D gene uncertain. Material: peripheral blood. This TCR derives from a woman in her thirties or forties with COVID-19, enrolled during active disease. The DNA sequence is given as TGTGCCAGCAGAAACAGATATAGCAATCAGCCCCAGCATTTT. Translated, this is CASRNRYSNQPQHF.